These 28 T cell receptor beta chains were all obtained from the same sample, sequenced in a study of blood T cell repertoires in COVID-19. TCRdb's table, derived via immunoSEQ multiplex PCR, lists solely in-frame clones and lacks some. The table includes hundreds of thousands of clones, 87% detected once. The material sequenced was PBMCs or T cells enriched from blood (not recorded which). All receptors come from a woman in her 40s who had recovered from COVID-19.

Here the CDR3 reads CASRRDPHQIEAFF. The CDR3 bases are TGTGCCAGCAGGCGGGACCCACATCAAATTGAAGCTTTCTTT. This chain uses TRBV9 with TRBJ1-1; possibly TRBD1 for D (5 bases). The CDR3 is 14 residues long. CDR1 and CDR2 from the germline V gene are SGDLS and YYNGEE. The V gene lost 5 bases and the J gene lost 7 bases, with 18 bases spanning the gap.

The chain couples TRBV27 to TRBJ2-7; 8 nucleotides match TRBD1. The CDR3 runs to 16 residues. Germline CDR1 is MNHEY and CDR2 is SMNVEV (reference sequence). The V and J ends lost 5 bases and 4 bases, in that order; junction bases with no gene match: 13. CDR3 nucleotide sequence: TGTGCCAGCAGTCCGATGGGGGGACAGGCCGTTTACGAGCAGTACTTC. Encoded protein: CASSPMGGQAVYEQYF.

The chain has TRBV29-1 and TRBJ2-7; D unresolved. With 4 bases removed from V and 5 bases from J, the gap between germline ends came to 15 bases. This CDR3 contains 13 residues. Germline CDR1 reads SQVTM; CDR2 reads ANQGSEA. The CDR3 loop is CSVAGLENHEQYF. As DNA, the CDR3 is TGCAGCGTTGCCGGGTTGGAAAACCACGAGCAGTACTTC.

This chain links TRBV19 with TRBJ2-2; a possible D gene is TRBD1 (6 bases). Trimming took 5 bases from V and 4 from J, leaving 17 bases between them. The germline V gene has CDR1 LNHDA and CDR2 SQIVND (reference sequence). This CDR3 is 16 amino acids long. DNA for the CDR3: TGTGCCAGTAGTTTCGACACAGGGTATTCCACCGGGGAGCTGTTTTTT. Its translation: CASSFDTGYSTGELFF.

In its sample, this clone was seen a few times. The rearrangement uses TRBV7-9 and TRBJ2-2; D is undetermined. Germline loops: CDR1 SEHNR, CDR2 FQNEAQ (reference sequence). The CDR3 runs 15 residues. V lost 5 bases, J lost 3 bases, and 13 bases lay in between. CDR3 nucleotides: TGTGCCAGCAGCAACCCCCTCCGGGACACCGGGGAGCTGTTTTTT. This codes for CASSNPLRDTGELFF.

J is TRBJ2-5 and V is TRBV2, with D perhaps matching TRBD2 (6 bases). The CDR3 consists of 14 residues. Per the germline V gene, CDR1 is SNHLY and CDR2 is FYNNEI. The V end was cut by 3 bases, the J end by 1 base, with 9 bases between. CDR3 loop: CASSEWGVQETQYF. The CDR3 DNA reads TGTGCCAGCAGTGAGTGGGGGGTCCAAGAGACCCAGTACTTC.

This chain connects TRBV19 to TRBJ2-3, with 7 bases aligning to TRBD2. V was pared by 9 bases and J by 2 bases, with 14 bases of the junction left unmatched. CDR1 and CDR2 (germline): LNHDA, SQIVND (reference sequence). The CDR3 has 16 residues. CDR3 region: CASRPSRETPTDTQYF. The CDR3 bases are TGTGCCAGCCGTCCGTCGCGGGAGACTCCCACAGATACGCAGTATTTT.

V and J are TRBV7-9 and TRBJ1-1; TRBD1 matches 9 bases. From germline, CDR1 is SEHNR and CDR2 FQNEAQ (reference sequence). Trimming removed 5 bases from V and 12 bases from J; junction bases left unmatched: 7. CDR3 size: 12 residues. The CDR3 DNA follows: TGTGCCAGCAGCGCCGGGACAGGGACAACTTTCTTT. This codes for CASSAGTGTTFF.

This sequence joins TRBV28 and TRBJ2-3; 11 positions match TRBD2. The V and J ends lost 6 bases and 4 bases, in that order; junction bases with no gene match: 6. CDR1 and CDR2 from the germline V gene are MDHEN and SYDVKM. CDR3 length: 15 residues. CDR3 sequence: CASSPSSGRSDTQYF. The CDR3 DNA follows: TGTGCCAGCAGCCCTTCTAGCGGGAGGTCAGATACGCAGTATTTT.

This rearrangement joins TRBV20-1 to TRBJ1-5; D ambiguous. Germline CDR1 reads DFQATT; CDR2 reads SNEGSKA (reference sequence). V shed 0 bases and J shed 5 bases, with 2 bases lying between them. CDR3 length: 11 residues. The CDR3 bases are TGCAGTGCTAGAGACGATCAGCCCCAGCATTTT. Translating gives CSARDDQPQHF.

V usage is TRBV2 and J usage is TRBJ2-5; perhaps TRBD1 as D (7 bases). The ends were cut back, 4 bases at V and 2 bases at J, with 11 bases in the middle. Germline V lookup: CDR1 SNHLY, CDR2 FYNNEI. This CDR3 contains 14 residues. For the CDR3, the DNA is TGTGCCAGCAGTGGGCAGGGGGGACAAGAGACCCAGTACTTC. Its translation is CASSGQGGQETQYF.

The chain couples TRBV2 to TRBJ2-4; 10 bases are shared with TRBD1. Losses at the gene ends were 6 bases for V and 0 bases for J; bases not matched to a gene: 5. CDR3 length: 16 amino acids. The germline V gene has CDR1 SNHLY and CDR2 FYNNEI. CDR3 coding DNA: TGTGCCAGCAGGGAGGACAGGGGGATAGCCAAAAACATTCAGTACTTC. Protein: CASREDRGIAKNIQYF.

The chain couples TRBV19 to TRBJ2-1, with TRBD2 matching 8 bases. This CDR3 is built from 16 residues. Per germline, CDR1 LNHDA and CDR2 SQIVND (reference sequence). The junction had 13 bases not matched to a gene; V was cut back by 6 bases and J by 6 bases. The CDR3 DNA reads TGTGCCAGTAGCCCTCCCGGGAGGGCCCGGGTCAATGAGCAGTTCTTC. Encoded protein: CASSPPGRARVNEQFF.

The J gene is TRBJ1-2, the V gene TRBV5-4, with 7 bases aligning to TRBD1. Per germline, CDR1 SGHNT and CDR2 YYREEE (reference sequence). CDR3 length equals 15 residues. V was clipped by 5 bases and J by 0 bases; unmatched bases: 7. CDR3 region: CASSDRVGTNYGYTF. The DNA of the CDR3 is TGTGCCAGCAGTGACAGGGTCGGGACTAACTATGGCTACACCTTC.

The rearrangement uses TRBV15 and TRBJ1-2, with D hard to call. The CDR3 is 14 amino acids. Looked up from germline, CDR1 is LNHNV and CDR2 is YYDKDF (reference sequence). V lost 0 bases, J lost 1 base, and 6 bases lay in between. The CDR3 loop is CATSRERVNYGYTF. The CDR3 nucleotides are TGTGCCACCAGCAGAGAAAGAGTTAACTATGGCTACACCTTC.

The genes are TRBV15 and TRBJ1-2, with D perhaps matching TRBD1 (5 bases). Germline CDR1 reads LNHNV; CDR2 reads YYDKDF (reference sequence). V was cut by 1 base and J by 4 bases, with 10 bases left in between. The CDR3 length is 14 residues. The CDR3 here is CATSRVGGSYGYTF. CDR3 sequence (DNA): TGTGCCACCAGCAGAGTGGGGGGGAGCTATGGCTACACCTTC.

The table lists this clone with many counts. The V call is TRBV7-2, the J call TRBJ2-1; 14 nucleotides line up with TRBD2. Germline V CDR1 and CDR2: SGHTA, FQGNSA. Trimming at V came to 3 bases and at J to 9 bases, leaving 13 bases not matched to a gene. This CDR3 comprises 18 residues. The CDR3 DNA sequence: TGTGCCAGCAGCTTGGCCCGTGGACTAGCGGGAGGACTTCGTGAGCAGTTCTTC. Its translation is CASSLARGLAGGLREQFF.

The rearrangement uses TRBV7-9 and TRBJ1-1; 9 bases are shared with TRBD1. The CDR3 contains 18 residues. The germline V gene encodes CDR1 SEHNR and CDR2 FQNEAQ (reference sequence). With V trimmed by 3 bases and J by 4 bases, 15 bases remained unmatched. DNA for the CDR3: TGTGCCAGCAGCTTCCTAGGGACAGGGCGCCCCTTGGGCACTGAAGCTTTCTTT. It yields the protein CASSFLGTGRPLGTEAFF.

CDR3 residues: CASSEPDTQYF. For the CDR3, the DNA is TGTGCCAGCAGTGAACCTGATACGCAGTATTTT. The chain employs TRBV2 and TRBJ2-3; D not resolved. Germline CDR1 reads SNHLY; CDR2 reads FYNNEI. The CDR3 has 11 amino acids. V lost 2 bases, J lost 6 bases, and 3 bases lay in between.

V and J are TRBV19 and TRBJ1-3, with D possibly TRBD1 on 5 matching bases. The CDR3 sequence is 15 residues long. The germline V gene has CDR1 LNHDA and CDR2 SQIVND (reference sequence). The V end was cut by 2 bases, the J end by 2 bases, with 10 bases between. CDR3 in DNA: TGTGCCAGTAGTATAACGGGGACTACTGGAAACACCATATATTTT. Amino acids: CASSITGTTGNTIYF. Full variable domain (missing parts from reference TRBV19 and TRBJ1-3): DGGITQSPKYLFRKEGQNVTLSCEQNLNHDAMYWYRQDPGQGLRLIYYSQIVNDFQKGDIAEGYSVSREKKESFPLTVTSAQKNPTAFYLCASSITGTTGNTIYFGEGSWLTVV.

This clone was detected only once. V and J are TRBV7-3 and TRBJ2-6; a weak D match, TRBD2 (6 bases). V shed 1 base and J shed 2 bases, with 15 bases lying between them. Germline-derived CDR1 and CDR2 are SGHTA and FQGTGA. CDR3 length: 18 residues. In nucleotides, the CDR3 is TGTGCCAGCAGCTTAAGGCGGGTTAGCGGAACTGGGGCCAACGTCCTGACTTTC. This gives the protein CASSLRRVSGTGANVLTF.

In DNA form, the CDR3 reads TGTGCCAGCAGTGAAGGGTTAGGGACAGTATACGAGCAGTACTTC. Translated: CASSEGLGTVYEQYF. The genes are TRBV2 and TRBJ2-7, with 7 bases lining up with TRBD1. The CDR3 contains 15 residues. The germline CDR1 and CDR2 sequences are SNHLY and FYNNEI. The J segment lost 4 bases and the V segment lost 1 base, leaving 7 bases of the junction unmatched.

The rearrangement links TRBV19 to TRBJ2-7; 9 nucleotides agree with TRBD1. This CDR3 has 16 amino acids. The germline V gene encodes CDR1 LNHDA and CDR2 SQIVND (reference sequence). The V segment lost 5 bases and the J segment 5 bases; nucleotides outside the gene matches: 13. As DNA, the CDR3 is TGTGCCAGTAGTTCGGAAACGGGACAGGGATTCGACGAGCAGTACTTC. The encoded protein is CASSSETGQGFDEQYF.

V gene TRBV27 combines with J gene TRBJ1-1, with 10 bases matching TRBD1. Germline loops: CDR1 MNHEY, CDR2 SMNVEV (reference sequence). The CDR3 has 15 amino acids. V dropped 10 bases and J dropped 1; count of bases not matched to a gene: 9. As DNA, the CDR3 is TGTGCCACCCAAACTTGGACAGGGGGGAACACTGAAGCTTTCTTT. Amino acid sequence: CATQTWTGGNTEAFF.

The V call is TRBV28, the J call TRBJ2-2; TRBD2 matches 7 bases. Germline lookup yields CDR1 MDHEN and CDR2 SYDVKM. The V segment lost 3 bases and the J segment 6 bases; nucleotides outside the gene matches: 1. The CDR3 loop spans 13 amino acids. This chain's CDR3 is CASSLGGPGELFF. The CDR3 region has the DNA TGTGCCAGCAGTTTGGGAGGGCCCGGGGAGCTGTTTTTT.

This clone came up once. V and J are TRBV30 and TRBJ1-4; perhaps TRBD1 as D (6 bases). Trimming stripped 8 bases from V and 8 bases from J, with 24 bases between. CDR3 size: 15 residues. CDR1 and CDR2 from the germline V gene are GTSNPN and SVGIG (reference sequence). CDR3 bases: TGTGCCGGCGACCAAACAGGGTCCAGGGGCGAAAAACTGTTTTTT. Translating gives CAGDQTGSRGEKLFF.

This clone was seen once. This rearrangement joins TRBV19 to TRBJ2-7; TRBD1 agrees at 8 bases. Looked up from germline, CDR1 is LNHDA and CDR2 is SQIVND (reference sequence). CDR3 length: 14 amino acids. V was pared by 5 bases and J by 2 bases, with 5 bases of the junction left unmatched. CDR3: CASSPGQGTYEQYF. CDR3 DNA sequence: TGTGCCAGTAGTCCCGGACAGGGTACCTACGAGCAGTACTTC.

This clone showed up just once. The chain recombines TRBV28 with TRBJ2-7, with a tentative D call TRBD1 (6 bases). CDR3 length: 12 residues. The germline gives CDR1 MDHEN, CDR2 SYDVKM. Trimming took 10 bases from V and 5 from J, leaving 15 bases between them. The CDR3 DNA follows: TGTGCCACTCAGGGGATTCGCCACGAGCAGTACTTC. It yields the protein CATQGIRHEQYF.